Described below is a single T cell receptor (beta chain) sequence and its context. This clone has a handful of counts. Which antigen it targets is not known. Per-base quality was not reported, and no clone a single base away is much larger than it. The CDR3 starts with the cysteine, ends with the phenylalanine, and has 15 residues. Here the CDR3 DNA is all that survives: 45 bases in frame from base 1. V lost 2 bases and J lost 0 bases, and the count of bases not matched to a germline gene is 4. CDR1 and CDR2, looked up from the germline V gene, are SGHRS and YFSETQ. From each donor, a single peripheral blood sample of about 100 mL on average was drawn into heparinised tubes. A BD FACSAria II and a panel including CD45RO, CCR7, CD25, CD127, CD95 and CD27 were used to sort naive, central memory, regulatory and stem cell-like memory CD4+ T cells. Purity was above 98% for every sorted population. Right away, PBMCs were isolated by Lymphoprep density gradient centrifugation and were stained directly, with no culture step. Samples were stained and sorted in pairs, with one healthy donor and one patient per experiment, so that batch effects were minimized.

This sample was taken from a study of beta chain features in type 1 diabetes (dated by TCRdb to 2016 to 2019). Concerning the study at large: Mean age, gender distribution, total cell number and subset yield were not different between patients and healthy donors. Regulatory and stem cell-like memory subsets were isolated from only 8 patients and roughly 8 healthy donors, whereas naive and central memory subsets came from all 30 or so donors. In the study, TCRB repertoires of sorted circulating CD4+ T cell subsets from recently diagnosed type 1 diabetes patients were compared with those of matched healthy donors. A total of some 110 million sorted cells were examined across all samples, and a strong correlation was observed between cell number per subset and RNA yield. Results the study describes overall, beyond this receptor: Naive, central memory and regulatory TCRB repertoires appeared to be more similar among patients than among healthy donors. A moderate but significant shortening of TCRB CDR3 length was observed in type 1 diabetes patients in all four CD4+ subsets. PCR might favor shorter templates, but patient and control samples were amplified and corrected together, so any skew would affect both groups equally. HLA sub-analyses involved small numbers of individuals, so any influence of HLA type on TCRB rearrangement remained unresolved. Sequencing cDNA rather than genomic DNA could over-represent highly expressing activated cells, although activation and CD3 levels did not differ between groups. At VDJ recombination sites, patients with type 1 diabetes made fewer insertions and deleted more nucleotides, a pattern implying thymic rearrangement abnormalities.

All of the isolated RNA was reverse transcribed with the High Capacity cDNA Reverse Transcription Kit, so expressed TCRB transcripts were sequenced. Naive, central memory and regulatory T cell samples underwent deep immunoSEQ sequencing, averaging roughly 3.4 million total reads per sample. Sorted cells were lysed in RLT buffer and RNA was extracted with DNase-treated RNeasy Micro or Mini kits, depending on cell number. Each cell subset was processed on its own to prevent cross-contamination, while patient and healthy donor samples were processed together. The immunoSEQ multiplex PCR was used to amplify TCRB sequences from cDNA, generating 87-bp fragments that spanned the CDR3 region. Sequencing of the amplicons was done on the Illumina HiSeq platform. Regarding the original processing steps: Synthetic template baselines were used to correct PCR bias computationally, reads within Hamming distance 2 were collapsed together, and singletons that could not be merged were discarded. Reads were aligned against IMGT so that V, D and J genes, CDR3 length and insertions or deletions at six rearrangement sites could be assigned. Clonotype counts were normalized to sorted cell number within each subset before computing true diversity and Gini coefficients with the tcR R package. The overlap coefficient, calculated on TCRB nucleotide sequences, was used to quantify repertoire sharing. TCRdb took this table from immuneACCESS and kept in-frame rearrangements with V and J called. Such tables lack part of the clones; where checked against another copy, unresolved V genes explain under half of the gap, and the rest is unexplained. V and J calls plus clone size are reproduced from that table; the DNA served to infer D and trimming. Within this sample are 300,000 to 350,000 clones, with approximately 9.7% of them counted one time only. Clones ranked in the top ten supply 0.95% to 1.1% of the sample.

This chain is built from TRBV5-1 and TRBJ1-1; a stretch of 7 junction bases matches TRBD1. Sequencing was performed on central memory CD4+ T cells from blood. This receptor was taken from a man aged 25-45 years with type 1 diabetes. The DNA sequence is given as TGCGCCAGCAGCTTAGGGGGACAGTTGAACACTGAAGCTTTCTTT. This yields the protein CASSLGGQLNTEAFF.